This TCR beta chain was sequenced during a study of PD-L1 blockade in urothelial cancer. Whole-study context: Every 3 weeks, patients received intravenous atezolizumab 1,200 mg, beginning 2014. Male sex and bladder-origin urothelial cancer characterized about 85% of the 29 patients. A median of roughly 150,000 T cells was found in the blood samples.

Time point specified: peripheral blood 6 weeks after treatment start. This CDR3 region has 16 residues. CDR1 and CDR2 (germline): LGHNA, YSLEER. V shed 0 bases, J shed 6 bases, and the junction held 11 bases outside the gene matches. Synthetic templates analogous to TCR were spiked into all PCRs individually. The method was immunoSEQ multiplex PCR; TCRdb's version includes in-frame clones alone and lacks a portion of them. This table has nearly 50,000 clones, under 85% appearing once. This TCR was recovered from a man in his fifties with urothelial cancer. Sequencing used PBMCs, obtained around atezolizumab (anti-PD-L1) treatment. The chain recombines TRBV4-3 with TRBJ2-7; 7 positions match TRBD1. The chain's CDR3 is CASSQEVGTAPAEQYF. The CDR3 coding sequence is TGCGCCAGCAGCCAAGAGGTGGGGACAGCCCCTGCCGAGCAGTACTTC.